This TCR beta chain was sequenced in a study of cytomegalovirus exposure and HLA in healthy donors. The repertoire was sequenced with immunoSEQ multiplex PCR; TCRdb's copy has only in-frame clones and lacks some. The sample records 150,000 to 170,000 clones, 65% to 90% being singletons. This clone has a single count. Its antigen is as yet unknown. The ends lost 4 bases at V and 4 bases at J; junction bases unmatched: 0. The CDR3 spans 13 residues. Germline V CDR1 and CDR2: SNHLY, FYNNEI. The study's findings and limits: Cytomegalovirus association was assigned to approximately 160 TCR beta chains. Cytomegalovirus status, reportedly, was diagnosed with high specificity and sensitivity by the classifier.

The receptor's source is a man between 18 and 35 years old in good health and CMV-seropositive. Sequencing was done on a sample of PBMCs. The chain has TRBV2 and TRBJ2-2, with 7 positions matching TRBD1. CDR3 in amino acids: CASSGQGTGELFF. As DNA, the CDR3 is TGTGCCAGCAGTGGACAGGGCACCGGGGAGCTGTTTTTT.